Given below is one T cell receptor (beta chain) in context. This clonotype was counted many times. Which antigen it targets is not known. Base qualities are missing; no much larger clone stands one base away. This sample is drawn from a study of T-cell reconstitution after alpha-beta-depleted transplantation in children (dated by TCRdb to 2016 to 2018). Looking at the study overall: Using TCR repertoire profiling, the study followed T-cell immune reconstitution in a quantitative way in children after TCRalphabeta/CD19-depleted allogeneic hematopoietic cell transplantation.

The method behind the library was PCR. Sequencing relied on an Illumina HiSeq 2500. Molecular barcoding was employed in the preparation of TCR libraries, with unique molecular identifiers being used to normalize TCRbeta repertoire quantification. The public reads were run again by TCRdb, first through fastp at Q25 and then through MiXCR, and only productive beta chains were kept. Identical CDR3 protein sequences are pooled into one entry, listed with their most common genes and DNA. For this sample the table gives fewer than 750,000 distinct CDR3 sequences, of which roughly 23% were detected only once. Jointly, the top ten make up approximately 14% of the sample. In the paper's terms, the treatment or condition label means: allogeneic hematopoietic cell transplantation with graft depleted of TCRalphabeta T cells and CD19 B cells. TCRalphabeta/CD19-depleted allogeneic hematopoietic cell grafts were given to the transplant recipients, all of whom were children.

Points the paper makes about the study in general: The apparently early alphabetaT-cell count recovery about two months after transplant was reportedly dependent on only several hundred rapidly expanded clones derived from non-depleted graft cells. Over subsequent months, a decline in hyperexpanded clone frequencies was noted, and after one year, T-cell counts and TCRbeta diversity were mostly ascribed to newly produced T cells. The high TCRbeta diversity at day 60 in some patients was ascribed to recipient T cells and intrathymic progenitors that had survived conditioning.

For CDR1 and CDR2, the germline V gene (reference sequence) lists LGHDT and YNNKEL. Relative to germline, V is 1 base shorter and J is 5 bases shorter, with 8 bases between their ends. The CDR3 spans 14 residues, from the cysteine through the phenylalanine. Only the CDR3 part of the read is kept: 42 bases, read in frame from the first base. This clonotype was obtained from a boy in the first two years of life who had a stem cell transplant for acute myeloid leukemia, so the T cells may come from the graft donor. The sequence joins TRBV3-1 to TRBJ2-2; no confident D gene assignment can be made. Source: PBMCs, mostly from graft donor cells, taken 360 days after TCRalphabeta/CD19-depleted stem cell transplant. The CDR3 reads as follows: CASSQVSGTGELFF. The bases read TGTGCCAGCAGCCAAGTTTCAGGAACCGGGGAGCTGTTTTTT.